What follows describes a single T cell receptor beta chain. This clonotype was observed many times. It lacks a known antigen. No per-base quality is available; no much larger clone lies one base away. This entry comes from a study of T-cell reconstitution after alpha-beta-depleted transplantation in children (dated by TCRdb to about 2016). Turning to the overall study: Using TCR repertoire profiling, the study followed T-cell immune reconstitution in a quantitative way in children after TCRalphabeta/CD19-depleted allogeneic hematopoietic cell transplantation.

Preparation of the library involved PCR. These reads were obtained on an Illumina HiSeq 2500. TCR library preparation used molecular barcoding, with unique molecular identifiers applied to normalize quantification of the TCRbeta repertoire. The public reads were quality trimmed at Q25 with fastp and then assembled into clones with MiXCR by TCRdb, keeping productive beta chains. Each entry is one CDR3 protein sequence, shown with its most common DNA and genes. Recorded for this sample are about 230,000 distinct CDR3 sequences; about 11% of them occurred a single time. The ten largest account for about 2.4% of the sample. This receptor was identified in a human donor who donated a stem cell graft to a child with acute lymphoblastic leukemia. The sequences come from PBMCs from the stem cell graft donor, collected from the stem cell graft.

The base sequence is TGTGCCAGCAGCGTAGGGACAAGCATGGGGAATGAGCAGTTCTTC. Its protein reads: CASSVGTSMGNEQFF. The rearranged segments are TRBV9 and TRBJ2-1; perhaps TRBD1 is the D gene, with 5 bases matching. The CDR3 measures 15 amino acids from cysteine to phenylalanine. Kept here is only the CDR3 DNA, which spans 45 bases and is read in frame from base 1. CDR1 and CDR2 are drawn from the germline V gene: SGDLS, YYNGEE. V drops 0 bases and J drops 7 bases, leaving 14 bases in between.